Below are 29 T cell receptor beta chains sequenced from a single sample in a study of blood T cell repertoires in COVID-19. Measured with immunoSEQ multiplex PCR; TCRdb has only the in-frame clones, and not every one. The sample contains 150,000 to 200,000 clones, 65% to 85% of which appear only once. The material sequenced was PBMCs or T cells enriched from blood (not recorded which). The receptors derive from a woman aged 60-75 years who had recovered from COVID-19.

The J gene is TRBJ2-7, the V gene TRBV6-6, with 9 bases lining up with TRBD2. Germline V lookup: CDR1 MNHNY, CDR2 SVGAGI (reference sequence). CDR3 length: 16 amino acids. V dropped 0 bases and J dropped 8; count of bases not matched to a gene: 11. CDR3 nucleotides: TGTGCCAGCAGTTACTCGGAGCTAGCGGGAAGTTCCAAGCAGTACTTC. It yields the protein CASSYSELAGSSKQYF.

This chain connects TRBV7-9 to TRBJ2-7; 10 bases align to TRBD1. Germline values: CDR1 SEHNR, CDR2 FQNEAQ (reference sequence). CDR3 length: 15 residues. V gave up 5 bases and J gave up 3 bases; unmatched junction bases: 7. CDR3 coding DNA: TGTGCCAGCAGCCGGGGACAGGGGAGAAACTACGAGCAGTACTTC. Amino acid sequence: CASSRGQGRNYEQYF. The whole variable domain, filled in from reference TRBV7-9 and TRBJ2-7, reads DTGVSQNPRHKITKRGQNVTFRCDPISEHNRLYWYRQTLGQGPEFLTYFQNEAQLEKSRLLSDRFSAERPKGSFSTLEIQRTEQGDSAMYLCASSRGQGRNYEQYFGPGTRLTVT.

The CDR3 nucleotides read TGTGCCAGCAGTTCCTGGGGTCTCGGGGGTACGCAGTATTTT. This translates into CASSSWGLGGTQYF. The chain combines TRBV28 with TRBJ2-3, with D possibly TRBD2 on 6 matching bases. Germline CDR1 is MDHEN and CDR2 is SYDVKM. The CDR3 runs to 14 residues. With 4 bases removed from V and 8 bases from J, the gap between germline ends came to 16 bases. Variable domain in full (rest from reference TRBV28 and TRBJ2-3): DVKVTQSSRYLVKRTGEKVFLECVQDMDHENMFWYRQDPGLGLRLIYFSYDVKMKEKGDIPEGYSVSREKKERFSLILESASTNQTSMYLCASSSWGLGGTQYFGPGTRLTVL.

This chain connects TRBV6-5 to TRBJ1-1, with no clear D. V gave up 5 bases and J gave up 1 base, with 8 bases separating them. This CDR3 is built from 13 residues. Per germline, CDR1 MNHEY and CDR2 SVGAGI. DNA of the CDR3: TGTGCCAGCAGTAAACCAGGGAACACTGAAGCTTTCTTT. Protein: CASSKPGNTEAFF.

The chain's CDR3 is CASSFQNRGGNQPQHF. For the CDR3, the DNA is TGCGCCAGCAGCTTCCAAAACAGGGGTGGCAATCAGCCCCAGCATTTT. The chain has TRBV5-1 and TRBJ1-5; 7 bases line up with TRBD1. The J segment lost 2 bases and the V segment lost 2 bases, leaving 7 bases of the junction unmatched. The CDR3 extends over 16 amino acids. Germline-derived CDR1 and CDR2 are SGHRS and YFSETQ.

This chain joins TRBV28 and TRBJ1-2; D ambiguous. The CDR3 totals 10 residues. The V end lost 7 bases, the J end lost 4 bases, and 4 bases lay between the germline ends. The V gene's germline CDR1 is MDHEN and CDR2 SYDVKM. The CDR3 DNA follows: TGTGCCAGCAACTTCTATGGCTACACCTTC. Residues: CASNFYGYTF.

This clone was seen a single time. Other DNA sequences in the same sample also yield this CDR3. V and J are TRBV18 and TRBJ1-1; D unclear. CDR1 is KGHSH and CDR2 is LQKENI in the germline V gene. CDR3 length: 14 amino acids. Trimming shortened V by 0 bases and J by 0 bases, and 5 bases separated the two germline ends. The CDR3 spells CASSPPSVNTEAFF. CDR3 in DNA: TGTGCCAGCTCACCACCGTCGGTGAACACTGAAGCTTTCTTT.

The chain combines TRBV15 with TRBJ1-2; weak D call: TRBD1 (6 bases). The CDR3 totals 14 residues. Germline V gene sequence: CDR1 LNHNV, CDR2 YYDKDF (reference sequence). Trimming pared 1 base from V and 5 bases from J, leaving 11 bases between. The CDR3 nucleotides read TGTGCCACCAGCAGAGGAGGGACACAGTATGGCTACACCTTC. Protein: CATSRGGTQYGYTF.

To note about this clone: One end of the junction fails to match germline, which may point to a read error. The V call is TRBV18, the J call TRBJ2-5; D is ambiguous. CDR1 is KGHSH and CDR2 is LQKENI in the germline V gene. The length of the CDR3 is 13 residues. In DNA form, the CDR3 reads TGTGCCAGCTCACCATCCCTAGTAGAGGCCCAGTACTTC. Amino acids: CASSPSLVEAQYF.

The rearrangement uses TRBV5-4 and TRBJ1-2; D possibly corresponds to TRBD1 (6 bases). Germline CDR1 reads SGHNT; CDR2 reads YYREEE (reference sequence). This CDR3 is 15 amino acids long. The V end lost 0 bases, the J end lost 4 bases, and 13 bases lay between the germline ends. The CDR3, as DNA: TGTGCCAGCAGCTTGGACCAGGGGCTGGTCTATGGCTACACCTTC. Residues: CASSLDQGLVYGYTF.

The chain links TRBV30 to TRBJ2-3; 13 positions match TRBD2. Germline values: CDR1 GTSNPN, CDR2 SVGIG (reference sequence). CDR3 length equals 13 residues. The V gene end was trimmed by 5 bases and the J gene end by 10 bases; junction bases not matched to a gene: 6. This CDR3 is CAWERTSGSSQYF. DNA for the CDR3: TGTGCCTGGGAGAGGACTAGCGGGAGTTCGCAGTATTTT.

This rearrangement joins TRBV10-1 to TRBJ2-3; 7 bases agree with TRBD1. The CDR3 is 14 residues long. The V segment lost 6 bases and the J segment 0 bases; nucleotides outside the gene matches: 3. Germline lookup yields CDR1 WNHNN and CDR2 SYGVQD (reference sequence). The CDR3 DNA reads as TGCGCCAGCAGACTGGACAGGAGCACAGATACGCAGTATTTT. This encodes CASRLDRSTDTQYF.

This clone has a handful of counts. This rearrangement joins TRBV7-3 to TRBJ2-1; 8 bases map to TRBD2. The CDR3 consists of 15 residues. Germline V gene sequence: CDR1 SGHTA, CDR2 FQGTGA. The V segment lost 5 bases and the J segment 3 bases; nucleotides outside the gene matches: 6. The CDR3 spells CASSQGGGNYNEQFF. The CDR3 bases are TGTGCCAGCAGCCAAGGCGGGGGGAACTACAATGAGCAGTTCTTC.

The J gene is TRBJ2-6, the V gene TRBV19; D not certain. Germline V CDR1 and CDR2: LNHDA, SQIVND (reference sequence). V lost 5 bases to trimming and J lost 1 base, with 12 bases between them. CDR3 length: 16 residues. DNA of the CDR3: TGTGCCAGTAGTGCTAGAGGTCTTTCTGGGGCCAACGTCCTGACTTTC. Its protein is CASSARGLSGANVLTF.

This clone was picked up a small number of times. This chain uses TRBV9 with TRBJ1-3; D not certain. Trimming removed 3 bases from V and 8 bases from J, with 18 bases in between. Germline V CDR1 and CDR2: SGDLS, YYNGEE. This CDR3 has 15 amino acids. CDR3 loop: CASSAGEGIGYTIYF. Written as DNA, the CDR3 is TGTGCCAGCAGCGCGGGTGAGGGTATAGGATACACCATATATTTT.

This chain uses TRBV10-3 with TRBJ1-1, with 7 positions matching TRBD1. The germline V gene encodes CDR1 ENHRY and CDR2 SYGVKD. V dropped 5 bases and J dropped 5; count of bases not matched to a gene: 5. This CDR3 is 13 amino acids long. CDR3 residues: CAISIEQGTEAFF. The CDR3 bases are TGTGCCATCAGTATTGAACAGGGGACTGAAGCTTTCTTT.

This rearrangement joins TRBV3-1 (or the pseudogene TRBV3-2) to TRBJ2-1; 16 bases map to TRBD2. Germline CDR1 and CDR2: LGHDT and YNNKEL (reference sequence). The CDR3 is 15 amino acids. V was clipped by 4 bases and J by 15 bases; unmatched bases: 9. The CDR3 nucleotides read TGTGCCAGCAGCCCGGCCGGGACTAGCGGGAGGGGGCCGTTCTTC. Translating it yields CASSPAGTSGRGPFF.

J is TRBJ1-1 and V is TRBV5-1; 8 bases fit TRBD1. This CDR3 contains 14 residues. Germline loops: CDR1 SGHRS, CDR2 YFSETQ. V lost 4 bases and J lost 1; bases outside the gene matches: 3. The CDR3 region has the DNA TGCGCCAGCAGCCGGGGACAGGCGAACACTGAAGCTTTCTTT. Translating gives CASSRGQANTEAFF.

The chain links TRBV4-2 to TRBJ1-5; D might be TRBD1 (5 bases). CDR3 length: 16 amino acids. V lost 3 bases and J 7 bases, leaving 19 bases between the germline ends. Germline assignment: CDR1 LGHNA and CDR2 YNFKEQ. CDR3 protein: CASSQDRHGGGQPQHF. CDR3 nucleotides: TGTGCCAGCAGCCAGGACCGACATGGGGGAGGACAGCCCCAGCATTTT.

The chain employs TRBV6-4 and TRBJ2-7; D might be TRBD1 (5 bases). CDR1 is MRHNA and CDR2 is SNTAGT in the germline V gene. CDR3 size: 14 residues. Trimming removed 2 bases at V and 3 bases at J, with 11 bases between. The CDR3 here is CASSDTGKGYEQYF. The CDR3 DNA follows: TGTGCCAGCAGTGACACAGGAAAGGGCTACGAGCAGTACTTC.

This chain links TRBV5-1 with TRBJ2-3, with D possibly being TRBD1 (7 bases). The CDR3 sequence is 14 residues long. Germline CDR1 reads SGHRS; CDR2 reads YFSETQ. V lost 2 bases, J lost 6 bases, and 13 bases lay in between. CDR3 region: CASSFGAGGDTQYF. Written as DNA, the CDR3 is TGCGCCAGCAGCTTCGGAGCAGGGGGGGATACGCAGTATTTT.

The chain couples TRBV28 to TRBJ2-1, with D perhaps matching TRBD2 (7 bases). CDR1 is MDHEN, CDR2 SYDVKM, per germline. The V end was cut by 4 bases, the J end by 11 bases, with 18 bases between. This CDR3 is 14 amino acids long. CDR3 DNA: TGTGCCAGCAGTTCCGGGGGGCCGGGGATAAAGCAGTTCTTC. Amino acids: CASSSGGPGIKQFF.

V usage is TRBV3-1 (or the pseudogene TRBV3-2) and J usage is TRBJ2-7; D perhaps matches TRBD2 (5 bases). CDR3 size: 14 residues. The V gene lost 3 bases and the J gene lost 0 bases, with 9 bases spanning the gap. From germline, CDR1 is LGHDT and CDR2 YNNKEL (reference sequence). The CDR3, as DNA: TGTGCCAGCAGCCAGGGAGTCAGCTCCTACGAGCAGTACTTC. Residues: CASSQGVSSYEQYF.

The CDR3 DNA is TGCGCCAGCAGCCGCGGACTAGACAATGAGCAGTTCTTC. The encoded protein is CASSRGLDNEQFF. This chain joins TRBV10-1 and TRBJ2-1; TRBD2 agrees at 7 bases. The CDR3 loop spans 13 amino acids. Germline trimming cut 6 bases from V and 5 bases from J; bases unmatched to any gene: 4. Germline V CDR1 and CDR2: WNHNN, SYGVQD (reference sequence).

This clone has more than one count but fewer than ten. J is TRBJ1-6 and V is TRBV27, with TRBD1 matching over 8 bases. V dropped 6 bases and J dropped 5; count of bases not matched to a gene: 3. Germline lookup yields CDR1 MNHEY and CDR2 SMNVEV (reference sequence). The CDR3 loop spans 14 amino acids. The CDR3 sequence is CASRAQGDNSPLHF. The CDR3 DNA follows: TGTGCCAGCAGGGCACAGGGGGATAATTCACCCCTCCACTTT.

This clone was observed a single time. V and J are TRBV5-1 and TRBJ2-1, with 10 nucleotides matching TRBD2. The CDR3 extends over 14 amino acids. The V segment lost 7 bases and the J segment 7 bases; nucleotides outside the gene matches: 8. Looked up from germline, CDR1 is SGHRS and CDR2 is YFSETQ. CDR3: CASGLLAGRNEQFF. CDR3 bases: TGCGCCAGCGGTTTACTAGCGGGAAGGAATGAGCAGTTCTTC.

CDR3 region: CASSLSLVEQGGTEAFF. CDR3 DNA sequence: TGTGCCAGCAGCCTCTCCCTTGTGGAGCAGGGGGGCACTGAAGCTTTCTTT. V gene TRBV4-2 combines with J gene TRBJ1-1; TRBD1 matches at 7 bases. The CDR3 is 17 residues long. Germline loops: CDR1 LGHNA, CDR2 YNFKEQ. V trimming: 4 bases; J trimming: 4 bases; junction bases outside the gene matches: 15.

This chain joins TRBV3-1 (or the pseudogene TRBV3-2) and TRBJ1-1; 7 nucleotides line up with TRBD1. V trimming: 4 bases; J trimming: 6 bases; junction bases outside the gene matches: 5. This CDR3 has 13 amino acids. In germline, CDR1 is LGHDT, CDR2 YNNKEL (reference sequence). Here the CDR3 DNA reads TGTGCCAGCAGCCTGCTCCAGGGGGCTGAAGCTTTCTTT. Its protein product is CASSLLQGAEAFF.

In this sample, this clone turned up a few times. The CDR3 DNA follows: TGCGCCAGCAGCCAAGAGAGGGGACAGAATAATTCACCCCTCCACTTT. Its protein product is CASSQERGQNNSPLHF. The chain recombines TRBV4-1 with TRBJ1-6; 7 nucleotides line up with TRBD1. V gave up 0 bases and J gave up 5 bases; unmatched junction bases: 4. Germline V gene sequence: CDR1 MGHRA, CDR2 YSYEKL. CDR3 length equals 16 residues.